This TCR beta chain was sequenced for a study of T cell repertoires in aging, cancer and after chemotherapy (dated by TCRdb to about 2019). Looking at the study overall: Donors spanned six age groups from 30 or younger to 70 or older, with at least three individuals per group. In the solid tumor group, the paired samples taken before and after chemotherapy came from brain tumor (glioblastoma) patients given temozolomide-based therapy. The complete dataset included around 9 million TCR reads. Peripheral blood TCR beta repertoires from healthy donors and cancer patients were profiled to examine immunoaging and T cell reconstitution after chemotherapy. A cohort of 218 cancer patients (about 94 with hematological and roughly 120 with solid cancers) was assembled, and 95 to 100 healthy donors were included as a reference group.

To note about this clonotype: Its recognized antigen is unknown. Within one base of it there is no much larger clone, and no base qualities were kept.

TCR beta rearrangements were amplified from genomic DNA extracted from peripheral blood rather than from sorted cells or RNA. The CDR3 has 14 amino acids, counting the end cysteine and phenylalanine. CDR3 DNA is the only sequence kept; it has 42 bases, read in frame from the first base. V is clipped by 5 bases and J by 1 base, and the sequence between their germline boundaries is 11 bases long. CDR1 and CDR2 are drawn from the germline V gene: MNHEY, SVGEGT. What the work shows at the level of the full study, not this receptor alone: An increase in median generation probability over the chemotherapy interval was observed in both cancer cohorts, suggesting that the repertoire was reconstituted through rebound thymic output. Declining TCR diversity with age in healthy donors was mainly explained by loss of richness; in cancer patients, loss of evenness also contributed. Untreated patients with hematological or solid cancers showed significantly lower blood TCR diversity and higher clonality than age-matched healthy donors. It was noted by the authors that conclusions about immunological memory after chemotherapy cannot be drawn from the repertoire data.

Rearranged TRB sequences spanning V, D and J segments were amplified in a multiplex touch-down PCR with a mixed TRB-A/B primer pool. Two consecutive PCR reactions with Phusion HS II polymerase added Illumina adapters and sample indices to the amplicons. The amplicons were purified from gel with the NucleoSpin Gel and PCR Clean-up kit and then assessed with Qubit and an Agilent 2100 Bioanalyzer. Libraries were sequenced on an Illumina MiSeq using 600-cycle, single-indexed, paired-end runs. The published analysis was carried out like this. TRB sequences were processed with MiXCR versions 2.12 and 3.0.5. Each unique CDR3 nucleotide sequence was counted as one clone, and only productive sequences with at least two reads were retained. The repertoire metrics were Shannon diversity, evenness, clonality (defined as one minus evenness), and alpha-parameterized diversity profiles covering alpha 0 to 5. Generation probabilities of clones in paired pre- and post-chemotherapy samples were computed with the IGoR algorithm. Through fastp at Q25 and MiXCR, TCRdb rebuilt clones from the public reads, retaining in-frame beta chains. One record per CDR3 amino acid sequence lists the most common genes and DNA. TCRdb, rather than the study authors, made the V and J calls. For this sample the table gives more than 800 distinct CDR3 sequences, of which around a fifth were detected only once. More than 9.5% of the sample lies in the top ten.

The TCR comes from a human donor with a solid tumor. Material: blood. The chain joins TRBV6-2 or TRBV6-3 to TRBJ1-1; no D gene is confidently identified. The bases read TGTGCCAGCAGTACCCACCGACAGAACACTGAAGCTTTCTTT. It specifies CASSTHRQNTEAFF.